Below are 8 T cell receptor beta chains sequenced from a single sample in a study of CD8 T cells in Susac syndrome. Random hexamers were used to reverse transcribe the RNA input (about 0.5 to 1 ug). MiXCR, applied by TCRdb to the immunoSEQ multiplex PCR reads, yields one record per CDR3 protein. The profile shows some 250,000 distinct CDR3 sequences, 90% to 97% of them singletons. The material sequenced was CD4+ T cells from PBMCs. The origin of the receptors is a human donor with Susac syndrome.

This clonotype came up once. The CDR3 coding sequence is TGCGCCAGCAGCTCCGAATTACTAGCGGGAGTGTACGAGCAGTACTTC. Protein product: CASSSELLAGVYEQYF. This rearrangement joins TRBV5-1 to TRBJ2-7; 11 bases are shared with TRBD2. This CDR3 contains 16 residues. The V segment lost 3 bases and the J segment 4 bases; nucleotides outside the gene matches: 9. Germline V CDR1 and CDR2: SGHRS, YFSETQ.

The chain uses TRBV5-1 and TRBJ2-1; D uncertain. Germline-derived CDR1 and CDR2 are SGHRS and YFSETQ. There are 15 residues in the CDR3. The V end lost 0 bases, the J end lost 4 bases, and 11 bases lay between the germline ends. Here the CDR3 DNA reads TGCGCCAGCAGCTTGGTCAAGGGTGGGTACAATGAGCAGTTCTTC. This codes for CASSLVKGGYNEQFF.

This clonotype was detected once. The chain couples TRBV24-1 to TRBJ2-2; 10 positions match TRBD2. Germline values: CDR1 KGHDR, CDR2 SFDVKD. CDR3 length: 17 amino acids. Trimming took 3 bases from V and 3 from J; bases not matched to a gene: 6. CDR3 amino acids: CATSDLPSGGDTGELFF. The CDR3, as DNA: TGTGCCACCAGTGATCTCCCCAGCGGGGGGGACACCGGGGAGCTGTTTTTT.

This chain joins TRBV28 and TRBJ2-1; D assignment may be TRBD1 or TRBD2 (6 bases each). The CDR3 is 13 residues long. Trimming removed 11 bases at V and 7 bases at J, with 18 bases between. Germline-derived CDR1 and CDR2 are MDHEN and SYDVKM. The CDR3, as DNA: TGTGCCTCCCGAACGGGGGCGGTTAATGAGCAGTTCTTC. Translation: CASRTGAVNEQFF.

The chain couples TRBV7-8 to TRBJ2-2; 9 nucleotides match TRBD1. Germline V gene lookup returns CDR1 SGHVS and CDR2 FQNEAQ. The CDR3 length is 17 residues. Trimming removed 4 bases from V and 3 bases from J; junction bases left unmatched: 9. The CDR3 loop reads CASSSSRDRVHTGELFF. The CDR3 nucleotides read TGTGCCAGCAGCTCAAGCCGGGACAGGGTCCACACCGGGGAGCTGTTTTTT.

V and J are TRBV27 and TRBJ2-3; 9 nucleotides agree with TRBD1. The germline gives CDR1 MNHEY, CDR2 SMNVEV (reference sequence). This CDR3 is 15 amino acids long. Unmatched junction bases numbered 9, after V lost 5 bases and J lost 6 bases. The CDR3 sequence: CASSTGTGLGDTQYF. The CDR3, as DNA: TGTGCCAGCAGTACCGGGACAGGGTTAGGTGATACGCAGTATTTT.

The chain is built from TRBV25-1 and TRBJ2-5; 8 nucleotides match TRBD1. The CDR3 totals 13 residues. Germline trimming cut 9 bases from V and 1 base from J; bases unmatched to any gene: 4. In germline, CDR1 is MGHDK, CDR2 SYGVNS. CDR3 DNA: TGTGCCAGTGCAGACAGGGGCCAAGAGACCCAGTACTTC. As protein: CASADRGQETQYF.

V and J are TRBV5-1 and TRBJ1-2; 11 nucleotides match TRBD1. Germline trimming cut 4 bases from V and 4 bases from J; bases unmatched to any gene: 0. The CDR3 consists of 13 residues. From germline, CDR1 is SGHRS and CDR2 YFSETQ. The CDR3 region is CASSGQGAYGYTF. CDR3 DNA sequence: TGCGCCAGCAGCGGACAGGGGGCCTATGGCTACACCTTC.